This TCR beta chain was observed in a study of blood T cell repertoires in COVID-19. For the study at large: Spain, Italy and the United States supplied samples that represented acute and convalescent COVID-19. The cDNA or gDNA used as material had been derived from T cells, B-cell-depleted T cells, or PBMCs.

The CDR3 runs to 15 residues. Germline assignment: CDR1 MDHEN and CDR2 SYDVKM. The J segment lost 4 bases and the V segment lost 2 bases, leaving 3 bases of the junction unmatched. As concerns this clone: Other DNA sequences in the same sample also yield this CDR3.

Profiled with immunoSEQ multiplex PCR; TCRdb holds only in-frame clones, not every one. Of about 140,000 clones listed, around 77% are singletons. The receptor was isolated from a man aged 50 to 59 with active or convalescent COVID-19. J is TRBJ1-1 and V is TRBV28; 11 nucleotides line up with TRBD1. The specimen was peripheral blood. CDR3 coding DNA: TGTGCCAGCAGTTTAGGGGGGACAGGGGGCACTGAAGCTTTCTTT. Protein: CASSLGGTGGTEAFF. The whole variable domain, filled in from reference TRBV28 and TRBJ1-1, reads DVKVTQSSRYLVKRTGEKVFLECVQDMDHENMFWYRQDPGLGLRLIYFSYDVKMKEKGDIPEGYSVSREKKERFSLILESASTNQTSMYLCASSLGGTGGTEAFFGQGTRLTVV.